These 2 T cell receptor beta chains were all obtained from the same sample, sequenced in a study of blood T cell repertoires in COVID-19. The repertoire was sequenced with immunoSEQ multiplex PCR; TCRdb's copy has only in-frame clones and lacks some. The sample includes fewer than 200,000 clones, 75% to 80% of them seen just once. Sequenced sample: peripheral blood. Receptors originate from a woman in her 70s with acute or convalescent COVID-19.

The V call is TRBV7-3, the J call TRBJ2-1; 7 nucleotides match TRBD2. The CDR3 consists of 16 residues. Trimming at V came to 4 bases and at J to 2 bases, leaving 8 bases not matched to a gene. Germline V gives CDR1 SGHTA, CDR2 FQGTGA. In DNA form, the CDR3 reads TGTGCCAGCAGCTCAAGCAGCAGCGGGACCTACAATGAGCAGTTCTTC. This codes for CASSSSSSGTYNEQFF.

This clone appeared a few times. This chain links TRBV7-8 with TRBJ2-7, with D possibly matching TRBD1 (6 bases). Trimming left V 5 bases short and J 6 bases short, with 14 bases between. CDR1 is SGHVS and CDR2 is FQNEAQ in the germline V gene. The CDR3 is 13 residues long. In nucleotides, the CDR3 is TGTGCCAGCAGCATAAACAGGGAAAGCGAGCAGTACTTC. It translates to CASSINRESEQYF.